The entry that follows covers one T cell receptor beta chain sequence. Its specific antigen is unknown. Base qualities are not at hand, and no much larger clone is one base apart. The sample's treatment or condition label, in plain terms: allogeneic hematopoietic cell transplantation with graft depleted of TCRalphabeta T cells and CD19 B cells. The transplant recipients were children given TCRalphabeta/CD19-depleted allogeneic hematopoietic cell grafts. The protocol used for the library was PCR. For sequencing, an Illumina HiSeq 2500 was employed. TCR library preparation used molecular barcoding, with unique molecular identifiers applied to normalize quantification of the TCRbeta repertoire. TCRdb reworked the public reads: Q25 trimming with fastp, MiXCR clone assembly, productive beta chains retained. Each entry merges the rows of one CDR3 protein and shows their most common DNA and genes. In all, the sample holds about a million distinct CDR3 sequences, and around 30% of those were seen once. More than 25% of the sample is taken by the ten largest.

The data belong to a study of T-cell reconstitution after alpha-beta-depleted transplantation in children (dated by TCRdb to the mid-2010s). About the full investigation: T-cell immune reconstitution after TCRalphabeta/CD19-depleted allogeneic hematopoietic cell transplantation in children was quantitatively tracked in the study by means of TCR repertoire profiling.

V loses 6 bases, J loses 4 bases, and the germline ends lie 15 bases apart. The CDR3 goes from the cysteine to the phenylalanine over 15 residues. Of the read, only the CDR3 DNA is kept; its 45 bases are in frame from base 1. Paper-wide results and their limitations: In some patients, high TCRbeta diversity at day 60 was attributed to recipient T cells and intrathymic progenitors that had survived conditioning. About two months after transplant, the apparently early recovery of alphabetaT-cell counts reportedly depended on just several hundred clones that had expanded rapidly and came from non-depleted graft cells. Hyperexpanded clone frequencies declined over subsequent months; after one year, T-cell counts and TCRbeta diversity were mostly attributed to newly produced T cells.

The specimen comprised PBMCs, mostly from graft donor cells, sampled 360 days after TCRalphabeta/CD19-depleted stem cell transplant. This receptor was identified in a boy under two years old who had a stem cell transplant for SCID, so the T cells may come from the graft donor. The receptor chain draws on TRBV12-3 or TRBV12-4 and TRBJ2-2; the D gene is perhaps TRBD1, on 6 matching bases. The CDR3 protein is CASRSRGMGTGELFF. DNA sequence: TGTGCCAGCAGAAGTAGGGGGATGGGCACCGGGGAGCTGTTTTTT.